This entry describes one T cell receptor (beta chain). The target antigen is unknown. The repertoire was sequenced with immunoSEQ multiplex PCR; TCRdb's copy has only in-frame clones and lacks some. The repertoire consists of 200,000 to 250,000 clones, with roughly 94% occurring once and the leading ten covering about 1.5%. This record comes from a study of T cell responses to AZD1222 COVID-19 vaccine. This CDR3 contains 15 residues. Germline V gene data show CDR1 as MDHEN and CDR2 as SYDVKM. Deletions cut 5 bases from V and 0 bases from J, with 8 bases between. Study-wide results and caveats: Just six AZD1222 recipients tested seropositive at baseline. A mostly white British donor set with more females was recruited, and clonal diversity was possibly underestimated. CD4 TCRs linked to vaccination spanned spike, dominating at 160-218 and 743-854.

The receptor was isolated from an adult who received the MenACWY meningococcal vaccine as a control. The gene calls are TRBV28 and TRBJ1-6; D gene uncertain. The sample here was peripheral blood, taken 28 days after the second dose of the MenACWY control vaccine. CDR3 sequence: CASSGASSYNSPLHF. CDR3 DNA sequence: TGTGCCAGCAGTGGAGCGAGCTCCTATAATTCACCCCTCCACTTT.